The next 15 T cell receptor beta chains were all read from a single sample in a study of OX40 agonist ivuxolimab in advanced cancers. The protocol was immunoSEQ multiplex PCR, while the TCRdb copy is restricted to in-frame clones and leaves out a portion. The repertoire holds about 93,000 clones, with approximately 94% as singletons. Source: CD4+ or CD8+ T cells sorted from blood, taken in a trial of the OX40 agonist ivuxolimab. These receptors all stem from an adult with an advanced solid tumor such as melanoma, head and neck, liver or kidney cancer.

The rearrangement joins TRBV6-5 to TRBJ1-1, with D possibly being TRBD1 (5 bases). Germline V gene sequence: CDR1 MNHEY, CDR2 SVGAGI. V was cut by 6 bases and J by 2 bases, with 10 bases left in between. This CDR3 region has 13 residues. This CDR3 reads CASSLGENTEAFF. DNA for the CDR3: TGTGCCAGCAGCCTAGGGGAAAACACTGAAGCTTTCTTT.

V is TRBV27 and J is TRBJ2-7; TRBD1 aligns across 8 bases. This CDR3 spans 15 amino acids. The germline CDR1 and CDR2 sequences are MNHEY and SMNVEV (reference sequence). V lost 5 bases to trimming and J lost 0 bases; unmatched junction nucleotides: 6. CDR3 nucleotide sequence: TGTGCCAGCAGTGTACAGGGGGTGGGCTCCTACGAGCAGTACTTC. Protein: CASSVQGVGSYEQYF.

The rearrangement uses TRBV13 and TRBJ2-3; weak D call: TRBD1 (6 bases). The germline V gene encodes CDR1 PRHDT and CDR2 FYEKMQ (reference sequence). There are 13 residues in the CDR3. Trimming pared 0 bases from V and 14 bases from J, leaving 15 bases between. The CDR3 region is CASSLGRTADRYF. CDR3 nucleotide sequence: TGTGCCAGCAGCTTAGGACGGACCGCGGACAGGTATTTT.

The V call is TRBV7-4, the J call TRBJ2-7; 7 bases are shared with TRBD1. The V segment lost 3 bases and the J segment 3 bases; nucleotides outside the gene matches: 2. This CDR3 is 13 amino acids long. Germline V gene data show CDR1 as SGHVT and CDR2 as SQSDAQ. The CDR3 DNA is TGTGCCAGCAGCTTCGACAGGGTCTACGAGCAGTACTTC. Its protein product is CASSFDRVYEQYF.

The rearrangement uses TRBV27 and TRBJ2-3; D perhaps matches TRBD1 (5 bases). Trimming cost V 3 bases and J 4 bases, with 11 bases left between them. CDR3 length: 14 amino acids. The germline gives CDR1 MNHEY, CDR2 SMNVEV (reference sequence). The CDR3 DNA sequence: TGTGCCAGCAGTTTCTCAAAGGGGTCAGATACGCAGTATTTT. As protein: CASSFSKGSDTQYF.

The chain is built from TRBV10-1 and TRBJ2-1; 7 bases agree with TRBD2. CDR1 is WNHNN and CDR2 is SYGVQD in the germline V gene (reference sequence). The CDR3 is 15 amino acids. The ends lost 6 bases at V and 0 bases at J; junction bases unmatched: 5. The CDR3 here is CASRWASGSYNEQFF. The CDR3, as DNA: TGCGCCAGCAGATGGGCTAGCGGCTCCTACAATGAGCAGTTCTTC.

The chain is built from TRBV9 and TRBJ1-1; no clear D. Trimming pared 4 bases from V and 5 bases from J, leaving 21 bases between. The germline gives CDR1 SGDLS, CDR2 YYNGEE. The CDR3 spans 16 residues. CDR3 protein: CASSPPGGGLGTEAFF. The CDR3 nucleotides are TGTGCCAGCAGCCCCCCCGGAGGAGGACTCGGGACTGAAGCTTTCTTT.

The CDR3 nucleotides are TGTGCCAGCAGACTGAGGGACAGGGGGAACACTGAAGCTTTCTTT. This translates into CASRLRDRGNTEAFF. The chain is built from TRBV2 and TRBJ1-1; 10 nucleotides align to TRBD1. The ends lost 6 bases at V and 1 base at J; junction bases unmatched: 5. Germline-derived CDR1 and CDR2 are SNHLY and FYNNEI. This CDR3 spans 15 amino acids. Full variable domain (missing parts from reference TRBV2 and TRBJ1-1): EPEVTQTPSHQVTQMGQEVILRCVPISNHLYFYWYRQILGQKVEFLVSFYNNEISEKSEIFDDQFSVERPDGSNFTLKIRSTKLEDSAMYFCASRLRDRGNTEAFFGQGTRLTVV.

This chain connects TRBV7-9 to TRBJ1-2; 9 bases agree with TRBD1. Germline V gene lookup returns CDR1 SEHNR and CDR2 FQNEAQ (reference sequence). The CDR3 has 15 amino acids. V gave up 5 bases and J gave up 5 bases; unmatched junction bases: 9. In DNA, the CDR3 is TGTGCCAGCAGCACGGGGACAGGGAGGGCTTATGGCTACACCTTC. Protein: CASSTGTGRAYGYTF.

This sequence joins TRBV7-8 and TRBJ2-3, with 9 bases lining up with TRBD1. CDR1 is SGHVS and CDR2 is FQNEAQ in the germline V gene. V shed 2 bases and J 0 bases; nucleotides not matched to a gene: 6. The CDR3 contains 17 residues. CDR3 coding DNA: TGTGCCAGCAGCTTAAGCGGGACAGGGAGGAGCACAGATACGCAGTATTTT. Protein product: CASSLSGTGRSTDTQYF.

This clone has only one observation. The same CDR3 can be traced to other DNA sequences in this sample. The rearrangement uses TRBV5-1 and TRBJ2-1; the D is unclear. In germline, CDR1 is SGHRS, CDR2 YFSETQ. The CDR3 totals 11 residues. V lost 2 bases and J 4 bases, leaving 1 base between the germline ends. The CDR3 loop is CASSLYNEQFF. The CDR3 coding sequence is TGCGCCAGCAGCTTATACAATGAGCAGTTCTTC.

This clone was counted a single time. This rearrangement joins TRBV27 to TRBJ2-2; a weak D match, TRBD1 (5 bases). The CDR3 length is 17 residues. The V gene lost 5 bases and the J gene lost 1 base, with 17 bases spanning the gap. The germline gives CDR1 MNHEY, CDR2 SMNVEV (reference sequence). CDR3 sequence (DNA): TGTGCCAGCAGTCCCCCTTGGGGAAGGGGGAACACCGGGGAGCTGTTTTTT. It is translated as CASSPPWGRGNTGELFF.

This rearrangement joins TRBV19 to TRBJ2-2, with D maybe TRBD1 (5 bases). V lost 8 bases and J 0 bases, leaving 13 bases between the germline ends. CDR1 and CDR2 (germline): LNHDA, SQIVND (reference sequence). The CDR3 extends over 15 amino acids. Written as DNA, the CDR3 is TGTGCCAGTTCACCCCCAGGGACGAACACCGGGGAGCTGTTTTTT. Its protein is CASSPPGTNTGELFF.

The chain is built from TRBV13 and TRBJ2-7; perhaps TRBD1 as D (5 bases). Germline assignment: CDR1 PRHDT and CDR2 FYEKMQ (reference sequence). This CDR3 contains 14 residues. Trimming left V 4 bases short and J 3 bases short, with 13 bases between. CDR3 protein: CASSSDTGYYEQYF. As DNA, the CDR3 is TGTGCCAGCAGCTCCGACACAGGATACTACGAGCAGTACTTC.

CDR3 loop: CASSFGSDFYEQYF. The CDR3 coding sequence is TGTGCCAGCAGCTTTGGATCGGATTTCTACGAGCAGTACTTC. This rearrangement joins TRBV11-2 to TRBJ2-7; D ambiguous. CDR3 length: 14 amino acids. V dropped 3 bases and J dropped 3 bases, with 12 bases sitting between them. Germline V gene data show CDR1 as SGHAT and CDR2 as FQNNGV. Full variable domain (missing parts from reference TRBV11-2 and TRBJ2-7): EAGVAQSPRYKIIEKRQSVAFWCNPISGHATLYWYQQILGQGPKLLIQFQNNGVVDDSQLPKDRFSAERLKGVDSTLKIQPAKLEDSAVYLCASSFGSDFYEQYFGPGTRLTVT.